Detailed here is one TCR beta chain. Germline assignment: CDR1 SGHVS and CDR2 FNYEAQ. Trimming stripped 2 bases from V and 3 bases from J, with 7 bases between. The CDR3 is 14 residues long. The entry originates in a study of blood T cell repertoires in COVID-19. The table came from immunoSEQ multiplex PCR; TCRdb's copy has only in-frame clones and leaves some out. The table records fewer than 400,000 clones, roughly 90% of them present only once. Sequencing used PBMCs or T cells enriched from blood (not recorded which). The receptor was isolated from a woman aged 25 to 39 who had been exposed to COVID-19. V usage is TRBV7-6 and J usage is TRBJ2-2; D is possibly TRBD1 (6 bases). The CDR3 DNA follows: TGTGCCAGCAGCTTATCAGGGGACACCGGGGAGCTGTTTTTT. Translating it yields CASSLSGDTGELFF. Combining the CDR3 with reference TRBV7-6 and TRBJ2-2 gives the whole variable domain GAGVSQSPRYKVTKRGQDVALRCDPISGHVSLYWYRQALGQGPEFLTYFNYEAQQDKSGLPNDRFSAERPEGSISTLTIQRTEQRDSAMYRCASSLSGDTGELFFGEGSRLTVL.